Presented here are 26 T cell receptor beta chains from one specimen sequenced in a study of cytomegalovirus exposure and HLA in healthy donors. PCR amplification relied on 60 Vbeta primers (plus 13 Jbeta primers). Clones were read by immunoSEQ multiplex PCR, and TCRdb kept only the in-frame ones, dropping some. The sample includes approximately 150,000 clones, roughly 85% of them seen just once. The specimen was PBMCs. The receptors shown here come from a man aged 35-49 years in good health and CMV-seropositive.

The CDR3 DNA reads TGTGCCAGCAGCTTACGAGTTGGGGCCAGGTCGATTGGAAACACCATATATTTT. This sequence encodes CASSLRVGARSIGNTIYF. The chain uses TRBV7-9 and TRBJ1-3; tentatively, D is TRBD1 (5 bases). The germline CDR1 and CDR2 sequences are SEHNR and FQNEAQ (reference sequence). V lost 2 bases to trimming and J lost 3 bases, with 20 bases between them. CDR3 length: 18 residues.

CDR3 DNA: TGTGCCAGCAGCTTCTGGCGGGGTTCCTACAATGAGCAGTTCTTC. Its protein product is CASSFWRGSYNEQFF. The chain couples TRBV7-9 to TRBJ2-1; perhaps TRBD2 as D (6 bases). This CDR3 has 15 amino acids. Germline lookup yields CDR1 SEHNR and CDR2 FQNEAQ (reference sequence). V was cut by 3 bases and J by 1 base, with 10 bases left in between.

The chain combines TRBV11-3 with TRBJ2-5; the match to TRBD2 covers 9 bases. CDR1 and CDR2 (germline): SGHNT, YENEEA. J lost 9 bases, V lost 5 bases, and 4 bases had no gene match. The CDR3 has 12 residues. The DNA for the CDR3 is TGTGCCAGCAGCCCTGCGGGAGGGTCCCAGTACTTC. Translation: CASSPAGGSQYF.

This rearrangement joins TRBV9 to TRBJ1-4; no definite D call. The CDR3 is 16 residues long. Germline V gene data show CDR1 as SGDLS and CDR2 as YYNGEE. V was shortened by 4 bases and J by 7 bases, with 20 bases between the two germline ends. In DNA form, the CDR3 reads TGTGCCAGCAGCCCGGACTTAGGCTTGGGGAGTGAAAAACTGTTTTTT. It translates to CASSPDLGLGSEKLFF.

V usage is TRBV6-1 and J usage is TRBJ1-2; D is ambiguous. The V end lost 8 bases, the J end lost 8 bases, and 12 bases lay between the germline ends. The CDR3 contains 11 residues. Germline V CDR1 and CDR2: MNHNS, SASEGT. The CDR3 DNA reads TGTGCCAGCCAAAACCCCGCGGGCTACACCTTC. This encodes CASQNPAGYTF.

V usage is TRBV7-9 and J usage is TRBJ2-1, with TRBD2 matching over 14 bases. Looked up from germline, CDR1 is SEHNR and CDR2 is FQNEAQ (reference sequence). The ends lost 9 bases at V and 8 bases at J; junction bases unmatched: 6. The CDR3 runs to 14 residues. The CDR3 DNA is TGTGCCAGTGCTGGGACTAGCGGGAGCGATGAGCAGTTCTTC. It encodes CASAGTSGSDEQFF.

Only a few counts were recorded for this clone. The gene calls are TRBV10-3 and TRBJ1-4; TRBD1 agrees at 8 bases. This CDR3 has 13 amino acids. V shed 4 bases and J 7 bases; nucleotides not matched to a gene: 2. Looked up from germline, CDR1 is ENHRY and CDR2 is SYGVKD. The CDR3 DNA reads TGTGCCATCAGTGTCGGACAGGGTGAAAAACTGTTTTTT. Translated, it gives CAISVGQGEKLFF.

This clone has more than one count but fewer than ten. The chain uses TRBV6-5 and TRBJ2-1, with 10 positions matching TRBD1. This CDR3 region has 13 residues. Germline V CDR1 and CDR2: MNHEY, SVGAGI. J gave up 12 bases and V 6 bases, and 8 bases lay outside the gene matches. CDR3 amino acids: CASSPDRGRGQFF. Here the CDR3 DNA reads TGTGCCAGCAGCCCCGACAGGGGGCGAGGGCAGTTCTTC.

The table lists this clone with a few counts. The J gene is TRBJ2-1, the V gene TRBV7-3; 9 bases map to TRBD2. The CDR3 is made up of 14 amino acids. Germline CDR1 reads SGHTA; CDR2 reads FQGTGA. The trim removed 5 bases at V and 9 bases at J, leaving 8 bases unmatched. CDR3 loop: CASSPEGGRAEQFF. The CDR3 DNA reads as TGTGCCAGCAGCCCAGAAGGCGGGAGGGCTGAGCAGTTCTTC.

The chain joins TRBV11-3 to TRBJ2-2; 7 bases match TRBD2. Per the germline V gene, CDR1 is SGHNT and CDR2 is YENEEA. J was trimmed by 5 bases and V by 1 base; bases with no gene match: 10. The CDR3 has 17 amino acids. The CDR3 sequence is CASSLGSASGWTGELFF. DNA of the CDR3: TGTGCCAGCAGCTTAGGATCGGCTAGCGGATGGACCGGGGAGCTGTTTTTT. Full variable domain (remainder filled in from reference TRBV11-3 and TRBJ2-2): EAGVVQSPRYKIIEKKQPVAFWCNPISGHNTLYWYLQNLGQGPELLIRYENEEAVDDSQLPKDRFSAERLKGVDSTLKIQPAELGDSAVYLCASSLGSASGWTGELFFGEGSRLTVL.

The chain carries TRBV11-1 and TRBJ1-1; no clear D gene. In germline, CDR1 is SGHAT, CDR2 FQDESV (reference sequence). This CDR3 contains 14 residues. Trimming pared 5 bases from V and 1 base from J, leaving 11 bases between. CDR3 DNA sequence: TGTGCCAGCAGCCCGAACCGCGGGAACACTGAAGCTTTCTTT. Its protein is CASSPNRGNTEAFF.

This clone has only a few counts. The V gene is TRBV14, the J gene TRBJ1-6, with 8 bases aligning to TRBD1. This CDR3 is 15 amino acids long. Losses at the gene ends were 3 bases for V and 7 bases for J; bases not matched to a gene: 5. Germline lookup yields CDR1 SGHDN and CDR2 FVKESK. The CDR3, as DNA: TGTGCCAGCAGCCAGGGACAGGCGAGGAATTCACCCCTCCACTTT. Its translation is CASSQGQARNSPLHF.

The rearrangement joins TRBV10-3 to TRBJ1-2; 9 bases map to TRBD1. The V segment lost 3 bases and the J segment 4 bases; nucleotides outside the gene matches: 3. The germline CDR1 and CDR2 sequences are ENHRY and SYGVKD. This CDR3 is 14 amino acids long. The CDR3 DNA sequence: TGTGCCATCAGTGAACAGGGACAGGGCTATGGCTACACCTTC. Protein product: CAISEQGQGYGYTF.

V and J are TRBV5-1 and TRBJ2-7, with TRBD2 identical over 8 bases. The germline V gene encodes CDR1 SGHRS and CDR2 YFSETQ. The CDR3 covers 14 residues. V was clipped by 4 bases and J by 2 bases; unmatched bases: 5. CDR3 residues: CASSLKAGAYEQYF. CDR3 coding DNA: TGCGCCAGCAGCCTTAAAGCGGGGGCCTACGAGCAGTACTTC.

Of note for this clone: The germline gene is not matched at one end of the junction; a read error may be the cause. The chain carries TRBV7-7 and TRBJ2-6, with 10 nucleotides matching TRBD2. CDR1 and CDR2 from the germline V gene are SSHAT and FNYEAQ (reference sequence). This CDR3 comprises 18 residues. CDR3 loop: CASSPGTSVNSGANVLTF. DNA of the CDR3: TGTGCTAGCAGCCCCGGGACTAGCGTTAACTCTGGGGCCAACGTCCTGACTTTC. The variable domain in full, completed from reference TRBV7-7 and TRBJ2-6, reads GAGVSQSPRYKVTKRGQDVTLRCDPISSHATLYWYQQALGQGPEFLTYFNYEAQPDKSGLPSDRFSAERPEGSISTLTIQRTEQRDSAMYRCASSPGTSVNSGANVLTFGAGSRLTVL.

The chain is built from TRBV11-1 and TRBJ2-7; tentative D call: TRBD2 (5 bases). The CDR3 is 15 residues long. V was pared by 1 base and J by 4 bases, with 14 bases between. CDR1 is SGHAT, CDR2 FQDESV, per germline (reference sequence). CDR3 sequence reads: CASSLDSGGGYEQYF. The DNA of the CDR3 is TGTGCCAGCAGCTTAGACAGTGGAGGTGGTTACGAGCAGTACTTC.

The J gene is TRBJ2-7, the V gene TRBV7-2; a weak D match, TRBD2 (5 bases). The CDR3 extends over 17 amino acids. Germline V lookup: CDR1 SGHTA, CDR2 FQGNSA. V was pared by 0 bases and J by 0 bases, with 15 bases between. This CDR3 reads CASSLALMGGSSYEQYF. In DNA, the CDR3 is TGTGCCAGCAGCTTAGCGCTTATGGGCGGGTCCTCCTACGAGCAGTACTTC.

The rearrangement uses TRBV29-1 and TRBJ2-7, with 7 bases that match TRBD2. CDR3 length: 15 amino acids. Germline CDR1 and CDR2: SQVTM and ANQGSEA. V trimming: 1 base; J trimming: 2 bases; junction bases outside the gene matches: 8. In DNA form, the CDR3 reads TGCAGCGTTGAAGGGGAGGGCCTCGGTCCCTACGAGCAGTACTTC. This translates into CSVEGEGLGPYEQYF.

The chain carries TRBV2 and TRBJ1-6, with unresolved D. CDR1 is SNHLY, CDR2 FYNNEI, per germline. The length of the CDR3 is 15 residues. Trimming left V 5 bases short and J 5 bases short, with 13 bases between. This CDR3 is CASSQLGANNSPLHF. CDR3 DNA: TGTGCCAGCAGTCAGCTAGGAGCAAATAATTCACCCCTCCACTTT.

The CDR3 spells CASSSRDRRQSTEAFF. The CDR3 region has the DNA TGCGCCAGCAGCTCCCGGGACAGGCGACAGAGCACTGAAGCTTTCTTT. The chain carries TRBV5-1 and TRBJ1-1; 8 nucleotides align to TRBD1. Germline loops: CDR1 SGHRS, CDR2 YFSETQ. V shed 3 bases and J 4 bases; nucleotides not matched to a gene: 11. This CDR3 has 16 residues.

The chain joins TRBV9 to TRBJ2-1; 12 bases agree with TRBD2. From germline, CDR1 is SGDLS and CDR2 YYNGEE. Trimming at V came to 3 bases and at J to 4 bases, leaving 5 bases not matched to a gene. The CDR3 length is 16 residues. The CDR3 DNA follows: TGTGCCAGCAGCGCCCTAGGACTAGCGGGATACAATGAGCAGTTCTTC. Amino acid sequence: CASSALGLAGYNEQFF.

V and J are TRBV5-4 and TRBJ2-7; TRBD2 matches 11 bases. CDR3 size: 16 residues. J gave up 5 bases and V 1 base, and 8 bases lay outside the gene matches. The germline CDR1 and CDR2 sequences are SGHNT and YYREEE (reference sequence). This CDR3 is CASSLYLAGGPHEQYF. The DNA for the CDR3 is TGTGCCAGCAGCTTGTATTTAGCGGGAGGGCCTCACGAGCAGTACTTC.

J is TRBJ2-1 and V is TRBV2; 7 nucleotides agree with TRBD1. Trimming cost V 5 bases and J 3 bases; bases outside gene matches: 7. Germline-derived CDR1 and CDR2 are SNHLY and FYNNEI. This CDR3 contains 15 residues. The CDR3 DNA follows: TGTGCCAGCAGTCAGGACAGGAATGTCTACAATGAGCAGTTCTTC. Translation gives CASSQDRNVYNEQFF. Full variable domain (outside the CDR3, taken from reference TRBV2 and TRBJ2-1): EPEVTQTPSHQVTQMGQEVILRCVPISNHLYFYWYRQILGQKVEFLVSFYNNEISEKSEIFDDQFSVERPDGSNFTLKIRSTKLEDSAMYFCASSQDRNVYNEQFFGPGTRLTVL.

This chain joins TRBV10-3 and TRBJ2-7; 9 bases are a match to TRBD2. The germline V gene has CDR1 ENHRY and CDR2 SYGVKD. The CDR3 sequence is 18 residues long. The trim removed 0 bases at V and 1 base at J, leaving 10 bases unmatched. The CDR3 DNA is TGTGCCATCAGTGAGTCATCCAGGTTCCTAGCGGGGTCCTACGAGCAGTACTTC. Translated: CAISESSRFLAGSYEQYF.

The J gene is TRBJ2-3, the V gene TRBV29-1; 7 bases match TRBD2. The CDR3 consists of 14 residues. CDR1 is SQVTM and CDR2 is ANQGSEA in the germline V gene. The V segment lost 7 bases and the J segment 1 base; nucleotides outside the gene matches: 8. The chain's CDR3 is CSARRETGTDTQYF. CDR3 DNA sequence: TGCAGCGCCCGGCGGGAGACCGGCACAGATACGCAGTATTTT.

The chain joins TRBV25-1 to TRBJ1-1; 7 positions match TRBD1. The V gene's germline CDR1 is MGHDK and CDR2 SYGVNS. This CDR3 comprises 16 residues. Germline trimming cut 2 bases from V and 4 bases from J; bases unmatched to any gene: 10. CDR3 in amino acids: CASSERRGARGTEAFF. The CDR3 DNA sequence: TGTGCCAGCAGTGAACGCAGGGGGGCGCGCGGCACTGAAGCTTTCTTT.